A single sample gave rise to the 20 T cell receptor beta chains below, sequenced in a study of T cell repertoires in cytomegalovirus infection. TCRdb ran MiXCR on the reads and lists one entry per CDR3 protein. The profile shows around 360,000 distinct CDR3 sequences, about 34% of them singletons. Their target antigens are unknown. Material: cultured PBMCs, obtained from culture after CMV antigen stimulation. The receptors were gathered from a human donor in good health (CMV status not recorded). Some clones in this sample may be carry-over from other donors' samples.

A few counts support this clonotype. The chain recombines TRBV20-1 with TRBJ1-6; D is unclear. V lost 6 bases and J lost 10, with 16 bases in between. Germline CDR1 and CDR2: DFQATT and SNEGSKA (reference sequence). The CDR3 has 13 amino acids. CDR3 in DNA: TGCAGTGCCCGAGGGAGGGTGGGATCACCCCTCCACTTT. It is translated as CSARGRVGSPLHF.

The chain employs TRBV6-5 and TRBJ2-7; TRBD2 matches 9 bases. Looked up from germline, CDR1 is MNHEY and CDR2 is SVGAGI. Trimming took 2 bases from V and 4 from J; bases not matched to a gene: 12. This CDR3 has 17 amino acids. The DNA of the CDR3 is TGTGCCAGCAGTTACCGGCCTGAGACTAGCGGATATTACGAGCAGTACTTC. Residues: CASSYRPETSGYYEQYF.

This clonotype has ten or more counts. The chain carries TRBV7-2 and TRBJ2-3; 7 bases match TRBD2. The germline gives CDR1 SGHTA, CDR2 FQGNSA. V gave up 0 bases and J gave up 6 bases; unmatched junction bases: 0. The length of the CDR3 is 13 residues. In nucleotides, the CDR3 is TGTGCCAGCAGCTTAGCTAGCGGGGATACGCAGTATTTT. Protein sequence: CASSLASGDTQYF.

This clonotype came up a few times. J is TRBJ1-1 and V is TRBV7-2, with D perhaps matching TRBD1 (5 bases). Trimming removed 4 bases at V and 1 base at J, with 10 bases between. The CDR3 has 14 amino acids. CDR1 SGHTA and CDR2 FQGNSA come from the germline V gene. The CDR3 protein is CASSYIQGNTEAFF. The CDR3, as DNA: TGTGCCAGCAGCTATATCCAGGGGAACACTGAAGCTTTCTTT. The full variable domain, its missing parts supplied by reference TRBV7-2 and TRBJ1-1, is GAGVSQSPSNKVTEKGKDVELRCDPISGHTALYWYRQSLGQGLEFLIYFQGNSAPDKSGLPSDRFSAERTGGSVSTLTIQRTQQEDSAVYLCASSYIQGNTEAFFGQGTRLTVV.

The chain has TRBV7-3 and TRBJ2-3, with TRBD2 identical over 10 bases. J was trimmed by 4 bases and V by 4 bases; bases with no gene match: 2. The germline V gene has CDR1 SGHTA and CDR2 FQGTGA. This CDR3 is 14 amino acids long. The CDR3 loop is CASSSSGSADTQYF. CDR3 coding DNA: TGTGCCAGCAGCTCTAGCGGGAGTGCAGATACGCAGTATTTT. The whole variable domain, filled in from reference TRBV7-3 and TRBJ2-3, reads GAGVSQTPSNKVTEKGKYVELRCDPISGHTALYWYRQSLGQGPEFLIYFQGTGAADDSGLPNDRFFAVRPEGSVSTLKIQRTERGDSAVYLCASSSSGSADTQYFGPGTRLTVL.

The sample holds many counts of this clonotype. CDR3 amino acids: CASSAFAMVGNEQFF. CDR3 nucleotides: TGTGCCAGCAGCGCCTTCGCCATGGTGGGGAATGAGCAGTTCTTC. The chain employs TRBV7-8 and TRBJ2-1, with D uncertain. Trimming took off 5 bases at V and 7 bases at J, with 18 bases between the two ends. The CDR3 is made up of 15 amino acids. The germline V gene encodes CDR1 SGHVS and CDR2 FQNEAQ.

The V call is TRBV6-2 or TRBV6-3, the J call TRBJ2-5; possible D gene TRBD2, 6 bases. Per the germline V gene, CDR1 is MNHEY and CDR2 is SVGEGT. The CDR3 extends over 13 amino acids. V was pared by 8 bases and J by 1 base, with 11 bases between. CDR3 DNA sequence: TGTGCCAGCTGGCCTAGCGCCCAAGAGACCCAGTACTTC. As protein: CASWPSAQETQYF.

The J gene is TRBJ2-7, the V gene TRBV27; 8 bases align to TRBD1. The length of the CDR3 is 14 residues. V was pared by 3 bases and J by 6 bases, with 7 bases of the junction left unmatched. Germline V gene lookup returns CDR1 MNHEY and CDR2 SMNVEV (reference sequence). The CDR3 DNA reads TGTGCCAGCAGTTTTTCGTACAGGGGGTCCGAGCAGTACGTC. This codes for CASSFSYRGSEQYV.

This clonotype has a handful of counts. This chain uses TRBV11-3 with TRBJ2-1; 8 nucleotides agree with TRBD2. Germline assignment: CDR1 SGHNT and CDR2 YENEEA. Trimming cost V 6 bases and J 3 bases; bases outside gene matches: 7. The CDR3 loop spans 15 amino acids. The CDR3 reads CASSPLAANYNEQFF. CDR3 coding DNA: TGTGCCAGCAGTCCACTAGCGGCGAACTACAATGAGCAGTTCTTC.

A note on this clonotype: Sequence at one end of the junction differs from germline and may be a read error. The chain recombines TRBV19 with TRBJ2-1; TRBD2 matches at 7 bases. The germline CDR1 and CDR2 sequences are LNHDA and SQIVND (reference sequence). This CDR3 is 18 amino acids long. DNA for the CDR3: TGTGCCAGCAGTATAGGCCTAGCGGCTTCGGGATTATACAATGAGCAGTTCTTC. It is translated as CASSIGLAASGLYNEQFF.

This clonotype has ten or more counts. The chain carries TRBV7-2 and TRBJ2-1; D is undetermined. V was pared by 3 bases and J by 0 bases, with 15 bases between. The length of the CDR3 is 17 residues. Germline values: CDR1 SGHTA, CDR2 FQGNSA. The CDR3 here is CASSFHVPSSSYNEQFF. The CDR3, as DNA: TGTGCCAGCAGCTTTCATGTCCCTTCGAGCTCCTACAATGAGCAGTTCTTC. The complete variable domain, with remaining parts taken from reference TRBV7-2 and TRBJ2-1, reads GAGVSQSPSNKVTEKGKDVELRCDPISGHTALYWYRQSLGQGLEFLIYFQGNSAPDKSGLPSDRFSAERTGGSVSTLTIQRTQQEDSAVYLCASSFHVPSSSYNEQFFGPGTRLTVL.

This clonotype was observed at least ten times. V is TRBV19 and J is TRBJ1-2; D gene unclear. V shed 3 bases and J shed 8 bases, with 16 bases lying between them. Germline CDR1 and CDR2: LNHDA and SQIVND (reference sequence). The CDR3 consists of 14 residues. CDR3 sequence (DNA): TGTGCCAGTAGTATTGAGTCCCCGTCGGGAGGCTACACCTTC. Its protein is CASSIESPSGGYTF.

The chain carries TRBV19 and TRBJ2-5; TRBD2 matches at 7 bases. Germline V gene sequence: CDR1 LNHDA, CDR2 SQIVND (reference sequence). This CDR3 region has 16 residues. With 4 bases clipped from V and 2 bases from J, the junction kept 10 bases outside the gene matches. This chain's CDR3 is CASSSGSSPLQETQYF. As DNA, the CDR3 is TGTGCCAGTAGTAGCGGGAGTAGTCCCCTACAAGAGACCCAGTACTTC.

V gene TRBV3-1 combines with J gene TRBJ1-5; 7 bases are a match to TRBD1. Germline CDR1 and CDR2: LGHDT and YNNKEL (reference sequence). J gave up 5 bases and V 5 bases, and 12 bases lay outside the gene matches. The CDR3 consists of 16 residues. DNA for the CDR3: TGTGCCAGCAGCAACAGGGGAGGTTTACGGGATCAGCCCCAGCATTTT. It codes for CASSNRGGLRDQPQHF.

This clonotype showed up just a few times. The rearrangement links TRBV12-3 or TRBV12-4 to TRBJ2-1; TRBD2 matches at 14 bases. With 8 bases clipped from V and 10 bases from J, the junction kept 10 bases outside the gene matches. The CDR3 totals 15 residues. The CDR3 protein is CASEVGLAGAWEQFF. The CDR3 nucleotides are TGTGCCAGCGAAGTGGGACTAGCGGGAGCTTGGGAGCAGTTCTTC.

The chain recombines TRBV19 with TRBJ2-2; no definite D call. Germline V gene data show CDR1 as LNHDA and CDR2 as SQIVND (reference sequence). V lost 7 bases, J lost 0 bases, and 6 bases lay in between. The CDR3 contains 13 residues. CDR3 protein: CASTNPNTGELFF. The CDR3 DNA reads as TGTGCCAGTACCAACCCGAACACCGGGGAGCTGTTTTTT. Drawing the rest from reference TRBV19 and TRBJ2-2, the complete variable domain is DGGITQSPKYLFRKEGQNVTLSCEQNLNHDAMYWYRQDPGQGLRLIYYSQIVNDFQKGDIAEGYSVSREKKESFPLTVTSAQKNPTAFYLCASTNPNTGELFFGEGSRLTVL.

This clonotype was seen a single time. The gene calls are TRBV5-4 and TRBJ2-1; possibly TRBD1 for D (7 bases). From germline, CDR1 is SGHNT and CDR2 YYREEE (reference sequence). V dropped 4 bases and J dropped 8 bases, with 16 bases sitting between them. CDR3 length: 14 amino acids. CDR3: CASSNGLRGDEQFF. As DNA, the CDR3 is TGTGCCAGCAGCAACGGACTCAGGGGGGATGAGCAGTTCTTC.

The genes are TRBV20-1 and TRBJ2-1; 14 nucleotides match TRBD2. The length of the CDR3 is 14 residues. The ends lost 5 bases at V and 8 bases at J; junction bases unmatched: 5. Germline V gene data show CDR1 as DFQATT and CDR2 as SNEGSKA (reference sequence). The CDR3: CSALGGLAGDEQFF. Written as DNA, the CDR3 is TGCAGTGCTCTTGGGGGACTAGCGGGAGATGAGCAGTTCTTC.

This chain uses TRBV19 with TRBJ1-1; no firm D call. Germline V gives CDR1 LNHDA, CDR2 SQIVND (reference sequence). Trimming stripped 1 base from V and 3 bases from J, with 6 bases between. The CDR3 runs 13 residues. The CDR3 protein is CASSIVGDTEAFF. DNA of the CDR3: TGTGCCAGTAGTATAGTTGGGGACACTGAAGCTTTCTTT.

V gene TRBV12-3 or TRBV12-4 combines with J gene TRBJ2-1, with D possibly TRBD1 on 5 matching bases. Trimming removed 4 bases from V and 6 bases from J, with 10 bases in between. The CDR3 spans 13 residues. The chain's CDR3 is CASSSTGANEQFF. CDR3 sequence (DNA): TGTGCCAGCAGTTCGACTGGGGCCAATGAGCAGTTCTTC.